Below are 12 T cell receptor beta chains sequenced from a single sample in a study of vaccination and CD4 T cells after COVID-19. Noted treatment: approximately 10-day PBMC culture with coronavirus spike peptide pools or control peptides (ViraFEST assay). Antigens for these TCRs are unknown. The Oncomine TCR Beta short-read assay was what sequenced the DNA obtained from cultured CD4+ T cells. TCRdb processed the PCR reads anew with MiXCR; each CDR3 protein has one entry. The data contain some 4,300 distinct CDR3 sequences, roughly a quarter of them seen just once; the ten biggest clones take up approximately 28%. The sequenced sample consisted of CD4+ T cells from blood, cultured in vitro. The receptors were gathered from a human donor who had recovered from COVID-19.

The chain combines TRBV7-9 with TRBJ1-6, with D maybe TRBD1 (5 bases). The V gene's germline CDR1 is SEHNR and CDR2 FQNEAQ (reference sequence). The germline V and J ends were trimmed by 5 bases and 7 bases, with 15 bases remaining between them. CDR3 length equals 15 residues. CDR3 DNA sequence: TGTGCCAGCAGCCCGGACCAAGCAGGGAATTCACCCCTCCACTTT. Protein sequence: CASSPDQAGNSPLHF.

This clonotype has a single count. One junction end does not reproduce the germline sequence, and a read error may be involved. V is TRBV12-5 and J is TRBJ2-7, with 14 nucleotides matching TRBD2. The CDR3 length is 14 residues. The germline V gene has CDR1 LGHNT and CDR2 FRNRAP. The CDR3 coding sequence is TGTGCTAGTGGCCTCAGGGGACTAGCGGGGGTTCTGGACTTC. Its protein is CASGLRGLAGVLDF.

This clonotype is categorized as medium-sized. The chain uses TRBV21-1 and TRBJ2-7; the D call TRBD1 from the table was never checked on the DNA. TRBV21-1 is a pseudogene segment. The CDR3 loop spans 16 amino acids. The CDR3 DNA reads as TGTGCCTCTCTCGGGACAGGGGACCCTCCTATCTACGGCGAGTACTTC. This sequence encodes CASLGTGDPPIYGEYF.

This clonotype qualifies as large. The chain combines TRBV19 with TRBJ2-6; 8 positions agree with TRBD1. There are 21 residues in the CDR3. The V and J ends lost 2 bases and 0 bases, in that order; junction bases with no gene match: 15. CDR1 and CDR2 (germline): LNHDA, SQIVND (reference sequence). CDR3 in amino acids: CASSITTPRTGIRSGANVLTF. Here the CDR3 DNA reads TGTGCCAGTAGTATAACAACCCCGCGGACAGGGATACGCTCTGGGGCCAACGTCCTGACTTTC.

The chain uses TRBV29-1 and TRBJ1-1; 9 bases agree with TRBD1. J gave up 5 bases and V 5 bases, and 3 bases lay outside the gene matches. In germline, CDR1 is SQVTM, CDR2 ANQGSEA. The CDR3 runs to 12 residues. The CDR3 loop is CSVQTGGTEAFF. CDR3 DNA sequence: TGCAGCGTTCAGACAGGGGGAACTGAAGCTTTCTTT.

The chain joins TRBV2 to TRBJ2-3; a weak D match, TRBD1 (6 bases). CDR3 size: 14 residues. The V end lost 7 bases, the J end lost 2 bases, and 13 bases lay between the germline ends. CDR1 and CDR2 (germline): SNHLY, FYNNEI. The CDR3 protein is CASKATGSTDTQYF. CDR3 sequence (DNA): TGTGCCAGCAAGGCGACAGGATCCACAGATACGCAGTATTTT.

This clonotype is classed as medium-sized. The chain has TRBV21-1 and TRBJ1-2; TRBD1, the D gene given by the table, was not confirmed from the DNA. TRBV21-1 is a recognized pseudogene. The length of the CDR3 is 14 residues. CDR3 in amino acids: CASSPRDSYYGYTF. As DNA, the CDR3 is TGTGCCAGCAGCCCCCGGGACAGTTACTATGGCTACACCTTC.

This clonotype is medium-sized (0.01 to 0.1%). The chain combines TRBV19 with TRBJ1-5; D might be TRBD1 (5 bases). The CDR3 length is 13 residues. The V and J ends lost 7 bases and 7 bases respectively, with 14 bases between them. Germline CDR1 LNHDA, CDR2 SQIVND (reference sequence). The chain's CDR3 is CASTTGPRQPQHF. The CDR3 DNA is TGTGCCAGTACTACGGGGCCCCGGCAGCCCCAGCATTTT.

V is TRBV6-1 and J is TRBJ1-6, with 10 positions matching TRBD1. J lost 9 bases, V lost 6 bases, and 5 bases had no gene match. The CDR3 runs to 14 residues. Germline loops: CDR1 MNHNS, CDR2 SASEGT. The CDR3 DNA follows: TGTGCCAGCAGAGGACAGGGGGGGAGTTCACCCCTCCACTTT. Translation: CASRGQGGSSPLHF.

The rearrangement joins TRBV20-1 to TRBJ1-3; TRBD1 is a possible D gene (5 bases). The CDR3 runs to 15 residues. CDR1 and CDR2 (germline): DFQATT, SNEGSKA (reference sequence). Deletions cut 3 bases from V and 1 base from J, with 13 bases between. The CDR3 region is CSASFRAGSGNTIYF. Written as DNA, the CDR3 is TGCAGTGCTAGTTTTAGGGCAGGGTCTGGAAACACCATATATTTT.

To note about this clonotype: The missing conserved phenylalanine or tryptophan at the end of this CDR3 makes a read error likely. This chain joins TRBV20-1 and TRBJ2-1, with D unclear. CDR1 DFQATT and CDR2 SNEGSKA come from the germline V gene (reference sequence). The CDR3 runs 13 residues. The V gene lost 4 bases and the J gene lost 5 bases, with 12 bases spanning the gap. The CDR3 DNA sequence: TGCAGTGCTACCCTGGGCCTAAACAATGAGCAGTTCCTC. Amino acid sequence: CSATLGLNNEQFL.

CDR3: CSAILRMVGGGNTEAFF. Written as DNA, the CDR3 is TGCAGTGCTATTTTGAGGATGGTGGGGGGCGGGAACACTGAAGCTTTCTTT. V usage is TRBV20-1 and J usage is TRBJ1-1, with a possible D match to TRBD1 (6 bases). V dropped 4 bases and J dropped 1 base, with 22 bases sitting between them. The CDR3 extends over 17 amino acids. CDR1 and CDR2 from the germline V gene are DFQATT and SNEGSKA (reference sequence).